This T cell receptor beta chain was observed in a study of T cells expressing NK-cell markers (dated by TCRdb to 2019 to 2021). About the full investigation: TCR beta-chain repertoires were profiled in sorted CD3+CD56+NKG2C+, CD3+CD56+NKG2C- and CD3+CD56-NKG2C+ T-cell subsets from roughly eight donors. Seven of the eight sequenced donors were HCMV-seropositive and one was HCMV-seronegative. The study sequenced eight donors, all healthy volunteers chosen at random: three men and five women. Sequencing of the libraries produced 2 x 150 bp reads on Illumina HiSeq 2000/2500, MiSeq or NextSeq.

Here is what the overall study found, with its caveats: In roughly 6 donors, the dominant CD3+CD56+NKG2C+ clonotypes ranked among the top 10 CD8+ clonotypes, making up 1.0-7.0% of CD8+ T cells. Whether the expanded NKG2C-expressing T cell clones were specific for HCMV antigens was left unclear. Those dominant clonotypes were again the most abundant among CD3+CD56-NKG2C+ cells in a few donors, at roughly 25-60.1%.

Sequencing took place on an Illumina HiSeq 2000. The TCR beta cDNA libraries were made using 5'RACE template switching, a step that added both a universal primer site and unique molecular identifiers. cDNA synthesis was primed from the TCR beta constant segment and was followed by two successive PCR amplification steps. In the source study's methods: MIGEC handled demultiplexing of the reads and grouping by UMI, while MiTCR was used to assemble and quantify clonotypes. To exclude erroneous sequences, any TCR cDNA sequence not supported by at least two reads was discarded. Downstream repertoire analysis used the tcR package, and clonotypes were matched across fractions by CDR3 nucleotide sequence plus V segment. Antigen specificity was annotated against VDJdb with VDJmatch, allowing one amino acid substitution in CDR3. The reads were reprocessed in TCRdb, with one entry per CDR3 protein sequence and no accompanying DNA. TCRdb, not the authors, supplied the V and J calls. The table kept for this sample lists about 110,000 distinct CDR3 sequences. The top ten clones comprise around 18% of the sample.

The CDR3 covers 13 residues, taking in both the cysteine and the phenylalanine. This entry has no DNA. For this clonotype: This receptor's antigen is unknown.

A commercial ELISA kit detecting HCMV-specific IgG in serum was used to determine HCMV serostatus. Peripheral blood mononuclear cells were isolated from blood by Ficoll density gradient centrifugation. Sequenced sample: blood T cells: a sorted CD56 or NKG2C T cell subset, CD4+ or CD8+ T cells, or bulk PBMC T cells (not recorded which). The receptor was derived from a woman between 18 and 70 years old in good health. The V and J segments used are TRBV12-3 or TRBV12-4 and TRBJ1-6; TCRdb's D call of TRBD1 is untestable without DNA. The CDR3 amino acid sequence is: CASTGFGGSPLHF.